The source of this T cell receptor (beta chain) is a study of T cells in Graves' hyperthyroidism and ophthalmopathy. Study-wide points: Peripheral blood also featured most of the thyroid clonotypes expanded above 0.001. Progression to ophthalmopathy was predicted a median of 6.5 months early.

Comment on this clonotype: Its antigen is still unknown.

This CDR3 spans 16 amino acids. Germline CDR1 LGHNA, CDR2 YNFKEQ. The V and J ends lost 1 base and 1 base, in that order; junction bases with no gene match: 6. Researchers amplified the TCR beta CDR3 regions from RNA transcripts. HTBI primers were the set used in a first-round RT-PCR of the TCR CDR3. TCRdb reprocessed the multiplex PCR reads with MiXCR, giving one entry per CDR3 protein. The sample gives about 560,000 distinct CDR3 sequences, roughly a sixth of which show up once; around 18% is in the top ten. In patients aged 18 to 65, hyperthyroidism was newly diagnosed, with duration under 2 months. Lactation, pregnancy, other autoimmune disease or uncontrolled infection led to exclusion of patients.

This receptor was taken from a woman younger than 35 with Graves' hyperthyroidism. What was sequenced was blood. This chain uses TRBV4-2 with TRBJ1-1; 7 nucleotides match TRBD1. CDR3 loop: CASSQVPTGANTEAFF. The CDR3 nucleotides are TGTGCCAGCAGCCAAGTACCTACAGGGGCGAACACTGAAGCTTTCTTT.